This is a list of T cell receptor beta chains from one sample in a study of T cell repertoires in cytomegalovirus infection. TCRdb recomputed calls from the reads with MiXCR, one row per CDR3 protein. The sample carries 290,000 or so distinct CDR3 sequences, roughly 25% recorded once. Sequencing was performed on PBMCs. These receptors were taken from a human donor in good health (CMV status not recorded). Some clones in this sample may be carry-over from other donors' samples. CDR3s include the opening cysteine and the closing phenylalanine or tryptophan. D genes are given only for firm matches. Part of the rows lack a size; the others show once, few, many or a class for expanded clones.

d_call	clone_size	v_call	j_call	cdr3_nt	cdr3_aa
.	.	TRBV7-2	TRBJ2-2	TGTGTCAGCAGCAAGACGGCGCAAAACACCGGGGAGCTGTTTTTT	CVSSKTAQNTGELFF
TRBD1	many	TRBV7-2	TRBJ1-6	TGTGCCAGCAGCTTAGGGGGACAGGGGATGTATTCACCCCTCCACTTT	CASSLGGQGMYSPLHF
TRBD2	.	TRBV29-1	TRBJ2-1	TGCAGCGTTGGGGTTTGGGACTACTCCTACAATGAGCAGTTCTTC	CSVGVWDYSYNEQFF
.	.	TRBV28	TRBJ2-2	TGTGCCAGCAGTTCCCCGTTCGTCCCCGGGGAGCTGTTTTTT	CASSSPFVPGELFF
.	few	TRBV7-2	TRBJ2-2	TGTGCCAGCAGCTATGGGGGGCGAACCGGGGAGCTGTTTTTT	CASSYGGRTGELFF
TRBD1	.	TRBV19	TRBJ1-1	TGTGCCAGTAGTTCAAGGGACAGGGGGCGCGACACTGAAGCTTTCTTT	CASSSRDRGRDTEAFF
.	many	TRBV11-2	TRBJ1-5	TGTGCCAGCAGCTTATCTGGCGGTAGCAATCAGCCCCAGCATTTT	CASSLSGGSNQPQHF
TRBD2	few	TRBV28	TRBJ2-7	TGTGCCAGCAGTTCCCTACTAGCGGGGTCCCTCTACGAGCAGTACTTC	CASSSLLAGSLYEQYF
.	.	TRBV7-2	TRBJ2-3	TGTGCCAGCAGCTCCGAAACAGATACGCAGTATTTT	CASSSETDTQYF
.	many	TRBV7-2	TRBJ1-4	TGTGCCGGCGGGACTAATGAAAAACTGTTTTTT	CAGGTNEKLFF
TRBD2	many	TRBV11-2	TRBJ2-3	TGTGCCAGCAGCTGGATAGCGGGAGGTGGGACAGATACGCAGTATTTT	CASSWIAGGGTDTQYF
TRBD1	.	TRBV5-4	TRBJ1-2	TGTGCCAGCAGCCCGCGGGACAGCTATGGCTACACCTTC	CASSPRDSYGYTF
.	many	TRBV4-2	TRBJ2-1	TGTGCCAGCAGCCAAGTAGGGGGTTCGCATGAGCAGTTCTTC	CASSQVGGSHEQFF
TRBD1	.	TRBV5-1	TRBJ2-7	TGCGCCAGCAGCTGGGACAGGGGGAGCTCCTACGAGCAGTACTTC	CASSWDRGSSYEQYF
.	many	TRBV20-1	TRBJ2-3	TGCAGTGCTAGAAAGGGGACGGGAGCGGATACGCAGTATTTT	CSARKGTGADTQYF
.	few	TRBV4-3	TRBJ1-1	TGCGCCAGCAGCCAAGTCGGAGGGAACACTGAAGCTTTCTTT	CASSQVGGNTEAFF
.	.	TRBV7-6	TRBJ2-5	TGTGCCAGCAGCGAACGACAGGTTAAAGAGACCCAGTACTTC	CASSERQVKETQYF
TRBD1	many	TRBV6-5	TRBJ2-7	TGTGCCAGCAGTTACGCAGGACAGGGGGCCGGATACGAGCAGTACTTC	CASSYAGQGAGYEQYF
.	.	TRBV7-9	TRBJ1-1	TGTGCCAGCAGCTCTGAGCGGAACACTGAAGCTTTCTTT	CASSSERNTEAFF
.	.	TRBV5-1	TRBJ1-2	TGCGCCAGCAGCGCCGCCTCAGGTGGGGAAGGAGGCTACACCTTC	CASSAASGGEGGYTF
TRBD1	.	TRBV6-2/TRBV6-3	TRBJ2-2	TGTGCCAGCAGTTACCCAAAACAGGGGCGCGGCACCGGGGAGCTGTTTTTT	CASSYPKQGRGTGELFF
.	few	TRBV20-1	TRBJ1-6	TGCAGTGCCAACACAGGGAGCAGTTCACCCCTCCACTTT	CSANTGSSSPLHF
.	few	TRBV6-4	TRBJ1-5	TGTGCCAGCAGTGACCGGGGCGGAGCACCTGTGGGGCCCCAGCATTTT	CASSDRGGAPVGPQHF
.	.	TRBV5-3	TRBJ2-7	TGTGCCAGCAGCTCCAGGGTTAGCGAGCAGTACTTC	CASSSRVSEQYF
.	few	TRBV11-2	TRBJ2-7	TGTGCCAGCAGCTCAAGACGAGCGGCAGGCTACGAGCAGTACTTC	CASSSRRAAGYEQYF
.	.	TRBV4-2	TRBJ2-3	TGTGCCAGCAGCCTGGGGACCCAGCCGGATACGCAGTATTTT	CASSLGTQPDTQYF
TRBD1	.	TRBV7-2	TRBJ1-1	TGTGCCAGCAGCTTAGTACAGGGGGTGAGGGCTGAAGCTTTCTTT	CASSLVQGVRAEAFF
TRBD2	many	TRBV7-8	TRBJ2-1	TGTGCCAGCAGCTTCTTTAGCGGGAGTGCGGATGAGCAGTTCTTC	CASSFFSGSADEQFF
.	.	TRBV5-1	TRBJ2-1	TGCGCCAGCAGCTTGGGGGTTTGGCACCTGGAGAATGAGCAGTTCTTC	CASSLGVWHLENEQFF
TRBD1	.	TRBV28	TRBJ1-4	TGTGCCAGCAGTTCAGGGGGTGGTGAAAAACTGTTTTTT	CASSSGGGEKLFF
.	.	TRBV19	TRBJ2-1	TGTGCCAGTAAGGAACAGTACAATGAGCAGTTCTTC	CASKEQYNEQFF
TRBD1	many	TRBV6-2/TRBV6-3	TRBJ1-1	TGTGCCAGCAGTACACTACAGGGGGCTCAGGGCTTGAACACTGAAGCTTTCTTT	CASSTLQGAQGLNTEAFF
.	few	TRBV20-1	TRBJ2-5	TGCAGTGCTCCTCGGGAGATAGAGACCCAGTACTTC	CSAPREIETQYF
.	.	TRBV13	TRBJ2-7	TGTGCCAGCAGCTTACAAGGTGGGGCTCGAGAGCAGTACTTC	CASSLQGGAREQYF
.	.	TRBV28	TRBJ2-2	TGTGCCAGCAGCCCGGCCGGGACAAGGAACACCGGGGAGCTGTTTTTT	CASSPAGTRNTGELFF
TRBD2	few	TRBV29-1	TRBJ2-7	TGCAGCGTTGTTACCTTGGGGGGGACTAGTCGGCCCTACGAGCAGTACTTC	CSVVTLGGTSRPYEQYF
TRBD1	many	TRBV28	TRBJ2-7	TGTGCCAGCAGACCTACAGGGGGTTCATCCTACGAGCAGTACTTC	CASRPTGGSSYEQYF
.	many	TRBV6-2/TRBV6-3	TRBJ2-1	TGTGCCAGCACGTTGAGACAAGCAACCTCTCTTCTCAATGAGCAGTTCTTC	CASTLRQATSLLNEQFF
.	few	TRBV25-1	TRBJ1-6	TGTGCCAGCAGTGAATCCTTGGCCCTCCACTTT	CASSESLALHF
TRBD1	.	TRBV29-1	TRBJ2-3	TGCAGCGGGGATGACAGGGGCGGGACAGATACGCAGTATTTT	CSGDDRGGTDTQYF
.	few	TRBV5-1	TRBJ2-6	TGCGCCAGCAGCCCCGGACTGACATTTTCTGGGGCCAACGTCCTGACTTTC	CASSPGLTFSGANVLTF
.	few	TRBV6-6	TRBJ1-1	TGTGCCAGCAGTTACTCGCGTATGAACACTGAAGCTTTCTTT	CASSYSRMNTEAFF
TRBD1	.	TRBV6-2/TRBV6-3	TRBJ2-5	TGTGCCAGCAGTCCCGGGACAGGGGTCCAGTCGGAGACCCAGTACTTC	CASSPGTGVQSETQYF
.	.	TRBV27	TRBJ1-1	TGTGCCAGCAGTTTTGAGGAGAACACTGAAGCTTTCTTT	CASSFEENTEAFF
TRBD2	.	TRBV6-2/TRBV6-3	TRBJ2-7	TGTGCCAGCAGTTACTTATTAGCGGGGGAGCAGTACTTC	CASSYLLAGEQYF
.	.	TRBV7-2	TRBJ2-7	TGTGCCAGCGCACGTACAGGGGAGGAGTACTTC	CASARTGEEYF
.	few	TRBV18	TRBJ2-3	TGTGCCAGCTCACCGGGGACATCATCCACAGATACGCAGTATTTT	CASSPGTSSTDTQYF
.	many	TRBV7-2	TRBJ1-1	TGTGCCCCAGGCGAGAACACTGAAGCTTTCTTT	CAPGENTEAFF